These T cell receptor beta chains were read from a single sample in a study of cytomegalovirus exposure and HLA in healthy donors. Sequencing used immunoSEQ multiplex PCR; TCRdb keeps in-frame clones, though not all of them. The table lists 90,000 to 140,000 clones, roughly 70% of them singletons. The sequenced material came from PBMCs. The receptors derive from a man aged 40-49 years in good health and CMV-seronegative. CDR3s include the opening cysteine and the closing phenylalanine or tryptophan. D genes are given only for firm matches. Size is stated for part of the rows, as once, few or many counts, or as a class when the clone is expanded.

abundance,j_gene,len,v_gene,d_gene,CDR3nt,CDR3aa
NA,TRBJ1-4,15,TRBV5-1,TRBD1,TGCGCCAGCAGCCTAGACAGGGCAACTAATGAAAAACTGTTTTTT,CASSLDRATNEKLFF
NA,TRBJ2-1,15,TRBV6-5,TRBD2,TGTGCCAGCAGTTACTCGAATCTAGCGGGGGCCGAGCAGTTCTTC,CASSYSNLAGAEQFF
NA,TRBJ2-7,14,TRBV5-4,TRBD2,TGTGCCAGCAGCTTGGAGACTAGCTTGTACGAGCAGTACTTC,CASSLETSLYEQYF
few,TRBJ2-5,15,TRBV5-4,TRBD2,TGTGCCAGCAGCTTCGGGCTGGCGGGGGGAGAGACCCAGTACTTC,CASSFGLAGGETQYF
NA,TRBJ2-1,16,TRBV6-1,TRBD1,TGTGCCAGCAGTGAGGGATCAGGGGGCTCCTACAATGAGCAGTTCTTC,CASSEGSGGSYNEQFF
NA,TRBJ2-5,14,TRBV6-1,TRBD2,TGTGCCAGCAGTGAAGCGGGAGGGCCAGAGACCCAGTACTTC,CASSEAGGPETQYF
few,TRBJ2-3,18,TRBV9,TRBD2,TGTGCCAGCAGCGTAGCCTCTAGCGGGGGACTAAGCACAGATACGCAGTATTTT,CASSVASSGGLSTDTQYF
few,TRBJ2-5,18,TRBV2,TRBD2,TGTGCCAGCATTGGGACCTTGGGGCTAGCGGGAGTACGAGAGACCCAGTACTTC,CASIGTLGLAGVRETQYF
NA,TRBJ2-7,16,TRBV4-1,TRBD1,TGCGCCAGCAGCCTGGGGCCGGGACAGGGGAACTACGAGCAGTACTTC,CASSLGPGQGNYEQYF
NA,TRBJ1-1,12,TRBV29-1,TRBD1,TGCAGCGGGGGACAGGGGGGCACTGAAGCTTTCTTT,CSGGQGGTEAFF
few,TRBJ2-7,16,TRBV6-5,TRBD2,TGTGCCAGCAGTTACTCGAGGAGCGGGAGGGCAGGTGAGCAGTACTTC,CASSYSRSGRAGEQYF
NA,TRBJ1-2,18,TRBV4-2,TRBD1,TGTGCCAGCAGCCCTACGGCCGGGACAGGGAATTTAAACTATGGCTACACCTTC,CASSPTAGTGNLNYGYTF
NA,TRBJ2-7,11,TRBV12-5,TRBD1,TGTGCAACCGGGACAGGGGGCGAGCAGTACTTC,CATGTGGEQYF
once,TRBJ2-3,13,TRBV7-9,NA,TGTGCCAGCAGCTCTCGGACTATAGATACGCAGTATTTT,CASSSRTIDTQYF
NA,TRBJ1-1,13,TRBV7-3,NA,TGTGCCAGCAGCTTAAATTCAGGCAGTACAGCTTTCTTT,CASSLNSGSTAFF
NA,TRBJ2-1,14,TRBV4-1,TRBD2,TGCGCCAGCAGCCATCCGGACGGGGGGGATGAGCAGTTCTTC,CASSHPDGGDEQFF
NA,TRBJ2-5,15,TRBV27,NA,TGTGCCAGCAGTCCTAGGACTAACTTCCAAGAGACCCAGTACTTC,CASSPRTNFQETQYF
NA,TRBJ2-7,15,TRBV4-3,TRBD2,TGCGCCAGCAGCCAAGATACTAGCGGGGCTGAGGAGCAGTACTTC,CASSQDTSGAEEQYF
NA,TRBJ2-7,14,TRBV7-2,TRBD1,TGTGCCAGCAGCTTAGGGGGACAGTTTTACGAGCAGTACTTC,CASSLGGQFYEQYF
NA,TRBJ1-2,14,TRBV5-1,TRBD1,TGCGCCAGCAGCGCGGGACAGCGAAACTATGGCTACACCTTC,CASSAGQRNYGYTF
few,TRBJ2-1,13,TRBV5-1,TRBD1,TGCGCCAGCAGCCGGGACAGGTACAATGAGCAGTTCTTC,CASSRDRYNEQFF
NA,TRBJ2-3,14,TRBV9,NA,TGTGCCAGCAGCGCGGTGGACAGCCCTAATACGCAGTATTTT,CASSAVDSPNTQYF
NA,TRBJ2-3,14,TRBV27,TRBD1,TGTGCCAGCAGCCATGGACAGGGCACAGATACGCAGTATTTT,CASSHGQGTDTQYF